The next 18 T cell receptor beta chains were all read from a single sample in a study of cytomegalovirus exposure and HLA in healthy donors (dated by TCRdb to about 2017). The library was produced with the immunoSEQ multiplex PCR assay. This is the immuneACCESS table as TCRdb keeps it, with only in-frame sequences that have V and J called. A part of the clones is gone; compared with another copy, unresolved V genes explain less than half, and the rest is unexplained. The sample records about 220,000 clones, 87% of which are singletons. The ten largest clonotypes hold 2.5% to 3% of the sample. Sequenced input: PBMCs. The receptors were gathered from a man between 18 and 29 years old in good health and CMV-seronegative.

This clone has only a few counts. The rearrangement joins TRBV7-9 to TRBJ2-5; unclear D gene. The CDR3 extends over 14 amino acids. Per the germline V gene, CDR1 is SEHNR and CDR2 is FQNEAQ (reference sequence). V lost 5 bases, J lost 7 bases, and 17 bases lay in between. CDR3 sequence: CASSPPRVPGTQYF. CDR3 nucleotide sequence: TGTGCCAGCAGCCCACCACGAGTTCCCGGGACCCAGTACTTC.

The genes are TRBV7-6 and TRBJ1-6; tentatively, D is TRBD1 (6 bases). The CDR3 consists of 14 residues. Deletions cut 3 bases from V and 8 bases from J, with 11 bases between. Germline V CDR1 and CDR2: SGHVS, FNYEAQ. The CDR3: CASSLVQGYSPLHF. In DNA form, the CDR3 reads TGTGCCAGCAGCTTGGTCCAGGGGTATTCACCCCTCCACTTT.

CDR3 sequence reads: CASNPLAGTTYEQYF. The DNA for the CDR3 is TGCGCCAGCAACCCGCTAGCGGGAACCACCTACGAGCAGTACTTC. The V gene is TRBV5-1, the J gene TRBJ2-7; TRBD2 matches 9 bases. This CDR3 contains 15 residues. Germline V gene lookup returns CDR1 SGHRS and CDR2 YFSETQ. The junction had 9 bases not matched to a gene; V was cut back by 6 bases and J by 2 bases.

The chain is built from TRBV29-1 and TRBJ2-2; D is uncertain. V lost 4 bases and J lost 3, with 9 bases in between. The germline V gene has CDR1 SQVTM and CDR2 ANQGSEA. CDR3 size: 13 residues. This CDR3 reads CSVGSRYTGELFF. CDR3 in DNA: TGCAGCGTTGGTAGTCGGTACACCGGGGAGCTGTTTTTT.

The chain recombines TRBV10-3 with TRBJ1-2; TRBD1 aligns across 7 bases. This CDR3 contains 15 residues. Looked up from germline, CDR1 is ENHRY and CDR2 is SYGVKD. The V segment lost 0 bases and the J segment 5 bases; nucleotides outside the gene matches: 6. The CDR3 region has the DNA TGTGCCATCAGTGAGTCGAAGGGGGCCCGGTATGGCTACACCTTC. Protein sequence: CAISESKGARYGYTF.

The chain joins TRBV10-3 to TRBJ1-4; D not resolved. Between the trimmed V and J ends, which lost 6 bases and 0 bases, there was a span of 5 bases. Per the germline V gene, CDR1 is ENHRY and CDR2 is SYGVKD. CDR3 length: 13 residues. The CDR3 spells CAISRATNEKLFF. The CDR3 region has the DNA TGTGCCATCAGCCGGGCAACTAATGAAAAACTGTTTTTT.

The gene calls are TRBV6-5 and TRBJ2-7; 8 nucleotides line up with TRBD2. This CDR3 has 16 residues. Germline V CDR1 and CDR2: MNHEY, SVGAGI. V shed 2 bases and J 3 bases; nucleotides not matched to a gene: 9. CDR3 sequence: CASSYPRGGGYYEQYF. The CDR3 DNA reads TGTGCCAGCAGTTACCCTCGGGGGGGAGGTTACTACGAGCAGTACTTC.

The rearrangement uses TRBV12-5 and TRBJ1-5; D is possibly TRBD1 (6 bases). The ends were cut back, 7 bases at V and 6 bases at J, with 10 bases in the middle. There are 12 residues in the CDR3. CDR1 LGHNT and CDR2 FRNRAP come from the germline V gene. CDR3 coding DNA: TGTGCTAGTGCCCCAGGGGTTCAGCCCCAGCATTTT. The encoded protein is CASAPGVQPQHF. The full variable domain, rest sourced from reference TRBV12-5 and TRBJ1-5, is DARVTQTPRHKVTEMGQEVTMRCQPILGHNTVFWYRQTMMQGLELLAYFRNRAPLDDSGMPKDRFSAEMPDATLATLKIQPSEPRDSAVYFCASAPGVQPQHFGDGTRLSIL.

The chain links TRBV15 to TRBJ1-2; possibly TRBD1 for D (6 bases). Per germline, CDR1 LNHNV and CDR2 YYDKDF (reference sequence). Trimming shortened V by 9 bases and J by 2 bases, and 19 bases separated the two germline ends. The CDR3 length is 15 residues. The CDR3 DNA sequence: TGTGCCACAACAGGGCCACTTAAGGAAAACTATGGCTACACCTTC. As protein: CATTGPLKENYGYTF.

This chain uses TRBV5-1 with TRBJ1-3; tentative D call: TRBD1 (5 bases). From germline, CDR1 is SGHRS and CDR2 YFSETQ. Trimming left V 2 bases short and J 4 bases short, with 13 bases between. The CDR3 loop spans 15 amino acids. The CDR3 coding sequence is TGCGCCAGCAGCTTATTTGGAGGGGAAGGAAACACCATATATTTT. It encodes CASSLFGGEGNTIYF.

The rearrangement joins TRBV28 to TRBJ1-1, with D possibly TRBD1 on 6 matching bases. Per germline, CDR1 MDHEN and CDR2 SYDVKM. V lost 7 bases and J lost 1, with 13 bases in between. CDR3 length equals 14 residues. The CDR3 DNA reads TGTGCCAGCATCGTCCAGGGGAAGAACACTGAAGCTTTCTTT. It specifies CASIVQGKNTEAFF.

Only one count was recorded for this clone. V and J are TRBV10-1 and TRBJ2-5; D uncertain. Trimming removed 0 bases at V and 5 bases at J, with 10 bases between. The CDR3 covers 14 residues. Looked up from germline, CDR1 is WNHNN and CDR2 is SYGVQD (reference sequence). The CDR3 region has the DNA TGCGCCAGCAGTGAGTCCTCGCTAGGCGAGACCCAGTACTTC. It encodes CASSESSLGETQYF.

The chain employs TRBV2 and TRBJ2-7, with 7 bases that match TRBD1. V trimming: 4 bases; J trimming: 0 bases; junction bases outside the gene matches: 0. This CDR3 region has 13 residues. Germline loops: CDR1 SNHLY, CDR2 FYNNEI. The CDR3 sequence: CASSGDSSYEQYF. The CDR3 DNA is TGTGCCAGCAGTGGGGACAGCTCCTACGAGCAGTACTTC.

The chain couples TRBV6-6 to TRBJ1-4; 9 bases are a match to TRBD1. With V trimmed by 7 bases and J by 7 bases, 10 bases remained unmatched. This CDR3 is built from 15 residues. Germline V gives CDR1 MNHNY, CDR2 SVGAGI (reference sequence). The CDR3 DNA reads TGTGCCAGCACTTCCGGGACAGGGATACTTGAAAAACTGTTTTTT. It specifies CASTSGTGILEKLFF.

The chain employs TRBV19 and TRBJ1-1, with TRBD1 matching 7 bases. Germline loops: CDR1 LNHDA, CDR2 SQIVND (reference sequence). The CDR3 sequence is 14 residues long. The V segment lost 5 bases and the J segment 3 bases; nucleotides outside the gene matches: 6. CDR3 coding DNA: TGTGCCAGTAGTCCGAACAGGGGCCACACTGAAGCTTTCTTT. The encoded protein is CASSPNRGHTEAFF.

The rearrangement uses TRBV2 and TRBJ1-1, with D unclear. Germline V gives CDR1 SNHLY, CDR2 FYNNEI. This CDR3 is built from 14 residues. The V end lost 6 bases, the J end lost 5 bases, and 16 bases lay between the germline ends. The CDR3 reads CASRGEFSGTEAFF. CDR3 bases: TGTGCCAGCAGGGGCGAGTTCAGCGGGACTGAAGCTTTCTTT.

The DNA of the CDR3 is TGTGCCAGCAGCGGGGGGGTCACAGATACGCAGTATTTT. This translates into CASSGGVTDTQYF. V is TRBV11-3 and J is TRBJ2-3; TRBD2 aligns across 7 bases. V lost 5 bases, J lost 2 bases, and 1 base stayed unmatched. The CDR3 totals 13 residues. Germline V gene data show CDR1 as SGHNT and CDR2 as YENEEA.

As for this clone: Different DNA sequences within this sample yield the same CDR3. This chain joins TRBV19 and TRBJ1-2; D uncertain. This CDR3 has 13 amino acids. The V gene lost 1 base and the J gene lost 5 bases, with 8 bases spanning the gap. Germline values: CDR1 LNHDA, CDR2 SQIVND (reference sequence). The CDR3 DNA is TGTGCCAGTAGTATAGGTACGGGATATGGCTACACCTTC. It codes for CASSIGTGYGYTF.